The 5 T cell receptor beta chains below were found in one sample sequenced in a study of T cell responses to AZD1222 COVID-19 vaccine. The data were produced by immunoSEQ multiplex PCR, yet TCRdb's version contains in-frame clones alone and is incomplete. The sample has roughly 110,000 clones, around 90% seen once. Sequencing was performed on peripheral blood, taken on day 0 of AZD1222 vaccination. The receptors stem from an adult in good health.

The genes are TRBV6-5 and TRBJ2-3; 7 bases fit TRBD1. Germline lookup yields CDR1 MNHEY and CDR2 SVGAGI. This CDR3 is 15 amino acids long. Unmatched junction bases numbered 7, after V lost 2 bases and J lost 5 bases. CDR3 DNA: TGTGCCAGCAGTTACCTGGGACAGTCGAAAGATACGCAGTATTTT. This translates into CASSYLGQSKDTQYF.

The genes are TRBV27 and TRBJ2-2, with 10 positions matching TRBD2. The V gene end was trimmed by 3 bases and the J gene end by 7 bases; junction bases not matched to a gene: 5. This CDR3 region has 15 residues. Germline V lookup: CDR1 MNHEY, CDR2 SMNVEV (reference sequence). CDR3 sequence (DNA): TGTGCCAGCAGTTTTAGCGGGAGGCGTAACGGGGAGCTGTTTTTT. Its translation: CASSFSGRRNGELFF.

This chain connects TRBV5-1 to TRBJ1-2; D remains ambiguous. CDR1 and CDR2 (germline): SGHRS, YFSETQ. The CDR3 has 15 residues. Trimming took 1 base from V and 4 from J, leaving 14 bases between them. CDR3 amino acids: CASSLSGETLYGYTF. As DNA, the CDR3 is TGCGCCAGCAGCTTGTCCGGGGAGACCCTCTATGGCTACACCTTC.

Here the CDR3 reads CASSVGDREISPLHF. The CDR3, as DNA: TGTGCCAGCAGCGTAGGTGACAGGGAAATTTCACCCCTCCACTTT. The genes are TRBV9 and TRBJ1-6, with 7 bases fitting TRBD1. The germline V gene has CDR1 SGDLS and CDR2 YYNGEE. The CDR3 spans 15 residues. Trimming at V came to 0 bases and at J to 9 bases, leaving 6 bases not matched to a gene.

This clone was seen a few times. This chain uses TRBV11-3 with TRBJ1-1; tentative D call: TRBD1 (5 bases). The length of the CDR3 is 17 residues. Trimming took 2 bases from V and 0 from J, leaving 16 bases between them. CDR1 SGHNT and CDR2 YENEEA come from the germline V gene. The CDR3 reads CASSLPRAHKMNTEAFF. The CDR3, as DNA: TGTGCCAGCAGCTTACCCAGGGCCCATAAGATGAACACTGAAGCTTTCTTT.